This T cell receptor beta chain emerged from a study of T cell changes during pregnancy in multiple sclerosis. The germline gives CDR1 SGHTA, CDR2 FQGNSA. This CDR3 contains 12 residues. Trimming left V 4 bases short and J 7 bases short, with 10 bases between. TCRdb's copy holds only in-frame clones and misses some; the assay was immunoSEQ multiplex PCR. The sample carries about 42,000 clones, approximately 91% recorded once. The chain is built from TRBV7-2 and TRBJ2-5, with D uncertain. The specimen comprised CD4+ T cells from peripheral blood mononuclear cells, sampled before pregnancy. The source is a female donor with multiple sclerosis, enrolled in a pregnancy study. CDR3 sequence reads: CASSSDKSTQYF. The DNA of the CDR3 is TGTGCCAGCAGCTCCGACAAGTCGACCCAGTACTTC.